These 22 T cell receptor beta chains originate from one sample sequenced in a study of tumor-infiltrating lymphocytes in primary liver carcinoma. Extraction of RNA together with DNA used roughly 19-32 mg of unsorted bulk tissue. TCR beta cDNA was prepared out of around 460 ng total RNA by means of a constant-region primer. Researchers made the TCR beta libraries by running three nested multiplex PCR rounds with slightly modified ARM-PCR. The first two PCR rounds used TRBV1-TRBV30 forward primers with a C-beta reverse primer, 10 cycles each. TCRdb passed the multiplex PCR reads through MiXCR, listing each CDR3 protein once. The table lists 95,000 to 150,000 distinct CDR3 sequences, around 70% of them singletons, with about 8% in the top ten. The sequenced sample was tumor-adjacent normal liver tissue. The source is a woman aged 60-75 years with primary liver carcinoma and hepatitis B virus infection.

This clonotype was observed a single time. The chain carries TRBV11-1 and TRBJ2-1; no clear D gene. The CDR3 loop spans 14 amino acids. V was shortened by 3 bases and J by 9 bases, with 15 bases between the two germline ends. Germline V gives CDR1 SGHAT, CDR2 FQDESV (reference sequence). The CDR3 spells CASSFPKGKSEQFF. The CDR3 region has the DNA TGTGCCAGCAGCTTTCCGAAGGGAAAGAGTGAGCAGTTCTTC.

The chain employs TRBV6-4 and TRBJ2-1, with 10 bases aligning to TRBD2. Germline CDR1 and CDR2: MRHNA and SNTAGT. CDR3 size: 15 residues. V lost 3 bases to trimming and J lost 13 bases; unmatched junction nucleotides: 12. CDR3 amino acids: CASSEGSGRAGEQFF. CDR3 nucleotides: TGTGCCAGCAGTGAGGGCAGCGGGAGGGCCGGTGAACAGTTCTTC.

For this clonotype: Given a much more abundant clone one base away, this may be a read error. The V and J genes are TRBV28 and TRBJ2-4; a possible D gene is TRBD2 (6 bases). Germline CDR1 MDHEN, CDR2 SYDVKM. The length of the CDR3 is 15 residues. The CDR3 DNA sequence: TGTGCCAGCAGTTTTGCGGGGATAGCCAAAAACATTCAGAACTTC. It is translated as CASSFAGIAKNIQNF. The whole variable domain, filled in from reference TRBV28 and TRBJ2-4, reads DVKVTQSSRYLVKRTGEKVFLECVQDMDHENMFWYRQDPGLGLRLIYFSYDVKMKEKGDIPEGYSVSREKKERFSLILESASTNQTSMYLCASSFAGIAKNIQNFGAGTRLSVL.

This clonotype was found a few times. This may arise from a read error, as a much more abundant clone is one base away. The V gene is TRBV12-3 or TRBV12-4, the J gene TRBJ1-1; D may be TRBD1 (5 bases). The CDR3 has 13 amino acids. The CDR3 region has the DNA TGTGTCAGCAGTTTGACAAGGGGCACTGAAGCTTTCTTT. Its translation is CVSSLTRGTEAFF.

In its sample, this clonotype was seen many times. The chain couples TRBV6-6 to TRBJ1-5; 9 nucleotides match TRBD1. J gave up 5 bases and V 5 bases, and 4 bases lay outside the gene matches. Germline CDR1 reads MNHNY; CDR2 reads SVGAGI (reference sequence). This CDR3 spans 14 amino acids. The DNA for the CDR3 is TGTGCCAGCAGTCCACAGGGGGCTTATCAGCCCCAGCATTTT. It specifies CASSPQGAYQPQHF.

About this clonotype: The junction does not match germline at one end; this may be a read error. This sequence joins TRBV30 and TRBJ2-3; D tentatively reads TRBD1 or TRBD2 (6 bases each). Germline assignment: CDR1 GTSNPN and CDR2 SVGIG (reference sequence). The length of the CDR3 is 13 residues. This chain's CDR3 is CARSARGPDTQYF. The CDR3 DNA sequence: TGTGCCCGGAGTGCCCGGGGGCCAGATACGCAGTATTTT.

This clonotype was found many times. J is TRBJ2-7 and V is TRBV10-3; 10 bases fit TRBD2. V lost 3 bases to trimming and J lost 2 bases; unmatched junction nucleotides: 1. Germline V CDR1 and CDR2: ENHRY, SYGVKD. The CDR3 consists of 14 residues. This CDR3 reads CAISDSGRAYEQYF. The CDR3, as DNA: TGTGCCATCAGTGACAGCGGGAGGGCCTACGAGCAGTACTTC.

Points on this clonotype: At one end the junction does not follow the germline gene, possibly because of a read error. V and J are TRBV28 and TRBJ2-5; 7 bases are a match to TRBD1. The CDR3 runs to 13 residues. Germline assignment: CDR1 MDHEN and CDR2 SYDVKM. Here the CDR3 DNA reads TGTGCCAGCAGTCGAACAGGGGTAGAGACCCGGTACTTC. Amino acids: CASSRTGVETRYF.

The V gene is TRBV7-8, the J gene TRBJ1-1; D is undetermined. The CDR3 spans 13 residues. The V gene lost 6 bases and the J gene lost 3 bases, with 11 bases spanning the gap. Germline V CDR1 and CDR2: SGHVS, FQNEAQ. The DNA of the CDR3 is TGTGCCAGCAGTTCAACGACGGACACTGAAGCTTTCTTT. Translated, it gives CASSSTTDTEAFF.

Details on this clonotype: One end of the junction does not line up with germline, which may come from a read error. The gene calls are TRBV11-2 and TRBJ2-1, with TRBD2 matching over 7 bases. Germline assignment: CDR1 SGHAT and CDR2 FQNNGV. The CDR3 covers 16 residues. The DNA of the CDR3 is TGTGCCAGCTGCTTAGGTTTTCTAGCGGACTACAATGAACAATTCTTC. It codes for CASCLGFLADYNEQFF.

The table lists this clonotype with many counts. The rearrangement uses TRBV6-5 and TRBJ1-2, with 11 bases matching TRBD1. The germline V gene has CDR1 MNHEY and CDR2 SVGAGI. There are 13 residues in the CDR3. The J segment lost 7 bases and the V segment lost 6 bases, leaving 4 bases of the junction unmatched. CDR3 DNA sequence: TGTGCCAGCAGACCGGACAGGGGGCTTGGCTACACCTTC. This encodes CASRPDRGLGYTF.

Worth noting for this clonotype: This may stem from a read error, because a much larger clone lies one nucleotide away. DNA for the CDR3: TGTGCCTGGAGTGTATGGCCCGCGGGCGAGCAGTACTTC. Its protein product is CAWSVWPAGEQYF. The V gene is TRBV30, the J gene TRBJ2-7, with D perhaps matching TRBD2 (5 bases). V shed 0 bases and J shed 6 bases, with 12 bases lying between them. Germline V lookup: CDR1 GTSNPN, CDR2 SVGIG (reference sequence). The CDR3 has 13 amino acids.

The V and J genes are TRBV11-2 and TRBJ2-1, with 11 bases lining up with TRBD2. This CDR3 comprises 17 residues. CDR1 SGHAT and CDR2 FQNNGV come from the germline V gene. V gave up 9 bases and J gave up 8 bases; unmatched junction bases: 18. In DNA form, the CDR3 reads TGTGCCAGTAGCAGGAGATTAGCGGGAGGGCCGAGGGATGAGCAGTTCTTC. Protein sequence: CASSRRLAGGPRDEQFF. Drawing the rest from reference TRBV11-2 and TRBJ2-1, the complete variable domain is EAGVAQSPRYKIIEKRQSVAFWCNPISGHATLYWYQQILGQGPKLLIQFQNNGVVDDSQLPKDRFSAERLKGVDSTLKIQPAKLEDSAVYLCASSRRLAGGPRDEQFFGPGTRLTVL.

This rearrangement joins TRBV11-2 to TRBJ2-1, with TRBD2 matching 13 bases. This CDR3 is 16 amino acids long. With 5 bases clipped from V and 4 bases from J, the junction kept 5 bases outside the gene matches. CDR1 is SGHAT and CDR2 is FQNNGV in the germline V gene. The CDR3 sequence is CASSTLTSGRYNEQFF. CDR3 bases: TGTGCCAGCAGCACCTTGACTAGCGGGAGGTACAATGAGCAGTTCTTC.

This clonotype was detected ten times or more. The chain is built from TRBV28 and TRBJ2-7, with D hard to call. Trimming shortened V by 6 bases and J by 8 bases, and 23 bases separated the two germline ends. Germline CDR1 and CDR2: MDHEN and SYDVKM. This CDR3 has 15 amino acids. As DNA, the CDR3 is TGTGCCAGCAGCGCCGCCCGCGTGTATTCGGGCAAGCAGTACTTC. It codes for CASSAARVYSGKQYF.

As regards this clonotype: Mismatch with germline at one junction end may stem from a read error. The V and J genes are TRBV12-3 or TRBV12-4 and TRBJ1-6; no clear D. The CDR3 is made up of 12 amino acids. The CDR3 DNA sequence: TGTGCCAGCAGTCTCGATCAACGAGCCCTACACTTT. Protein sequence: CASSLDQRALHF.

Comments on this clonotype: Since the CDR3 does not end with the conserved phenylalanine or tryptophan, this likely comes from a read error. CDR3 protein: CVSSFSSEQFS. The CDR3 nucleotides read TGTGTCAGTAGCTTTAGCAGTGAGCAGTTCTCC. V usage is TRBV11-3 and J usage is TRBJ2-1; no definite D call. The CDR3 covers 11 residues. Germline V gene sequence: CDR1 SGHNT, CDR2 YENEEA.

The gene calls are TRBV29-1 and TRBJ2-2; the D gene is possibly TRBD1 (6 bases). The CDR3 has 12 amino acids. V lost 6 bases, J lost 8 bases, and 13 bases lay in between. Germline V lookup: CDR1 SQVTM, CDR2 ANQGSEA. The CDR3 DNA sequence: TGCAGCGTGGTAGGGGACATTGGGGAGCTGTTTTTT. It codes for CSVVGDIGELFF.

This clonotype was counted a single time. One junction end disagrees with the germline gene, perhaps due to a read error. This chain connects TRBV28 to TRBJ1-1; perhaps TRBD1 as D (5 bases). The CDR3 spans 15 residues. Germline V gives CDR1 MDHEN, CDR2 SYDVKM. The chain's CDR3 is CTSINRPSGNTEAFF. DNA for the CDR3: TGTACCAGCATTAACAGGCCTTCGGGGAACACTGAAGCTTTCTTT.

With respect to this clonotype: Likely a read error: the CDR3 ends without its conserved phenylalanine or tryptophan. Because the CDR3's place on the DNA is in doubt, the DNA is left out and the CDR3 is given as listed by TCRdb. The chain links TRBV11-2 to TRBJ2-7; TRBD2 is the table's D call and was not checked against the DNA. The CDR3 extends over 11 residues, inclusive of both ends. In germline, CDR1 is SGHAT, CDR2 FQNNGV. CDR3: CASGSTSSMEY.

V gene TRBV11-2 combines with J gene TRBJ2-7, with TRBD1 matching 9 bases. The germline V gene encodes CDR1 SGHAT and CDR2 FQNNGV. The CDR3 loop spans 14 amino acids. Trimming at V came to 10 bases and at J to 4 bases, leaving 11 bases not matched to a gene. This chain's CDR3 is CATLRTGVEYEQYF. As DNA, the CDR3 is TGTGCCACCCTCAGGACAGGGGTGGAGTACGAGCAGTACTTC.

As for this clonotype: A much larger clonotype is one base distant, so this may be a read error. The chain couples TRBV5-4 to TRBJ2-1, with D perhaps matching TRBD2 (5 bases). Germline V lookup: CDR1 SGHNT, CDR2 YYREEE (reference sequence). The V and J ends lost 4 bases and 3 bases respectively, with 17 bases between them. This CDR3 has 16 amino acids. The DNA for the CDR3 is TGTGCCAGCAGCGCCGGCCTAGTGGGAGTCTACAATGAGCAGTTCTTC. It yields the protein CASSAGLVGVYNEQFF.